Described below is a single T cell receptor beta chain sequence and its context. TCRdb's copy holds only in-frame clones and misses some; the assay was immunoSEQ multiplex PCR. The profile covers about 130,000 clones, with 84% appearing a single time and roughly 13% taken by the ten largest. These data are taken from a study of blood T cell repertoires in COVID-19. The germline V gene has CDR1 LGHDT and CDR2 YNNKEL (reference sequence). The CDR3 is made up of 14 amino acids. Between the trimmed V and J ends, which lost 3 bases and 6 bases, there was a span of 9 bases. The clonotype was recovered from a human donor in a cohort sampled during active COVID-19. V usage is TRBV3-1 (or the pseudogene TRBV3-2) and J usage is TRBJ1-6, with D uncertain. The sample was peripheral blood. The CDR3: CASSHSGVNSPLHF. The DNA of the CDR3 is TGTGCCAGCAGCCATTCCGGGGTTAATTCACCCCTCCACTTT.